This is a list of T cell receptor beta chains from one sample in a study of OX40 agonist ivuxolimab in advanced cancers. The assay was immunoSEQ multiplex PCR, and TCRdb's table has in-frame clones only and misses some. The data show about 67,000 clones, more than 70% seen once. Sequenced material: CD4+ or CD8+ T cells sorted from blood, taken in a trial of the OX40 agonist ivuxolimab. Every receptor here comes from an adult with an advanced solid tumor such as melanoma, head and neck, liver or kidney cancer. The CDR3 runs from the conserved cysteine through the conserved F or W. The D gene is left open where the match is weak. The size entry is marked missing in some rows and otherwise reads once, few, many or a size class.

TRBJ2-7	NA	TRBV4-3	TRBD2	CASSTVAGPPGEQYF	TGCGCCAGCAGTACCGTAGCGGGGCCGCCGGGGGAGCAGTACTTC
TRBJ2-3	NA	TRBV2	TRBD1	CASIVGQGISPSTDTQYF	TGTGCCAGCATAGTAGGACAGGGTATTTCCCCTAGCACAGATACGCAGTATTTT
TRBJ2-2	few	TRBV29-1	TRBD2	CSVDPGEGTGELFF	TGCAGCGTTGATCCTGGGGAGGGCACCGGGGAGCTGTTTTTT
TRBJ2-1	NA	TRBV27	TRBD2	CASSSPGTSPREQFF	TGTGCCAGCAGTTCACCCGGGACTAGCCCCCGAGAGCAGTTCTTC
TRBJ2-3	once	TRBV2	NA	CASIERGLTDTQYF	TGTGCCAGCATCGAAAGGGGGTTGACAGATACGCAGTATTTT
TRBJ2-3	once	TRBV6-5	NA	CASSYNRPSTDTQYF	TGTGCCAGCAGTTACAACAGGCCTTCCACAGATACGCAGTATTTT
TRBJ2-5	NA	TRBV29-1	TRBD1	CSVPYGQGQETQYF	TGCAGCGTACCCTATGGACAGGGGCAAGAGACCCAGTACTTC
TRBJ1-6	NA	TRBV6-5	TRBD1	CAAQGRYDSPLHF	TGTGCCGCACAGGGGCGCTATGATTCACCCCTCCACTTT
TRBJ1-1	NA	TRBV19	NA	CASSRRRIPGAEAFF	TGTGCCAGTAGTCGCAGACGGATCCCAGGCGCTGAAGCTTTCTTT
TRBJ1-4	few	TRBV7-9	NA	CASSSRASNEKLFF	TGTGCCAGCAGCTCCCGGGCTTCTAATGAAAAACTGTTTTTT
TRBJ2-2	NA	TRBV6-5	TRBD2	CATGTSSANTGELFF	TGTGCCACCGGGACTAGCAGTGCGAACACCGGGGAGCTGTTTTTT
TRBJ1-6	NA	TRBV4-3	NA	CASSQDRASSYNSPLHF	TGCGCCAGCAGCCAAGATCGGGCGAGCTCCTATAATTCACCCCTCCACTTT
TRBJ2-7	NA	TRBV11-2	NA	CASSPTGRGLYEQYF	TGTGCCAGCAGTCCGACCGGCAGGGGACTCTACGAGCAGTACTTC
TRBJ2-5	few	TRBV5-6	TRBD1	CASSFTGGETQYF	TGTGCCAGCAGCTTCACAGGGGGAGAGACCCAGTACTTC
TRBJ2-7	NA	TRBV5-1	TRBD1	CASRHGTGGYEQYF	TGCGCCAGCAGGCACGGTACAGGGGGCTACGAGCAGTACTTC
TRBJ2-1	NA	TRBV6-6	TRBD2	CASSYPAGADNEQFF	TGTGCCAGCAGTTACCCAGCGGGGGCTGACAATGAGCAGTTCTTC
TRBJ2-4	NA	TRBV5-1	TRBD1	CASSLVSGGESKNIQYF	TGCGCCAGCAGCTTGGTTTCAGGGGGCGAATCCAAAAACATTCAGTACTTC
TRBJ1-1	NA	TRBV7-8	NA	CASSPLVTRITEAFF	TGTGCCAGCAGCCCTCTGGTGACACGAATCACTGAAGCTTTCTTT
TRBJ2-6	NA	TRBV23-1	NA	CASSQRRQGGFSGANVLTF	TGCGCCAGCAGTCAACGACGACAGGGAGGCTTCTCTGGGGCCAACGTCCTGACTTTC
TRBJ1-2	NA	TRBV27	NA	CASSYRQDLYGYTF	TGTGCCAGCAGTTATCGACAGGACCTCTATGGCTACACCTTC
TRBJ2-7	NA	TRBV6-5	TRBD2	CASSYSRGGLSYEQYF	TGTGCCAGCAGTTACTCTCGGGGGGGGCTCTCCTACGAGCAGTACTTC
TRBJ2-7	NA	TRBV18	NA	CASSRTGTNYEQYF	TGTGCCAGCTCACGAACAGGGACAAATTACGAGCAGTACTTC
TRBJ1-2	NA	TRBV11-2	NA	CASSLVVWNRTNYGYTF	TGTGCCAGCAGCTTAGTAGTTTGGAACAGAACTAACTATGGCTACACCTTC
TRBJ2-3	NA	TRBV5-1	TRBD2	CASSLGGGNTDTQYF	TGCGCCAGCAGCTTAGGCGGGGGGAACACAGATACGCAGTATTTT
TRBJ2-2	NA	TRBV27	NA	CASSFSYLDTGELFF	TGTGCCAGCAGTTTCTCTTACTTGGACACCGGGGAGCTGTTTTTT
TRBJ1-1	NA	TRBV9	TRBD1	CASQGDYTEAFF	TGTGCCAGCCAGGGGGATTACACTGAAGCTTTCTTT